Each of the 6 T cell receptor beta chains below was sequenced from the same sample in a study of identical twins. TCRdb reprocessed the 5' RACE reads via MiXCR and lists one record per CDR3 protein. The data show about 890,000 distinct CDR3 sequences, around 12% seen once. Another study also made use of these data, one on yellow fever vaccine responses in identical twins.

Specimen: PBMCs. These receptor sequences come from a woman aged 18-29 years in good health.

This clonotype has more than one count but fewer than ten. This chain links TRBV12-3 or TRBV12-4 with TRBJ2-5; 7 bases fit TRBD1. The CDR3 has 16 residues. V lost 1 base and J lost 5; bases outside the gene matches: 10. The CDR3 spells CASSLGLRGPRETQYF. The CDR3 bases are TGTGCCAGCAGTTTAGGCCTGAGGGGGCCCCGGGAGACCCAGTACTTC.

This clonotype was seen more than once but under ten times. Here the CDR3 DNA reads TGTGCCAGCAGTCCACCATATGCCGGTATTAGAACAGATACGCAGTATTTT. It translates to CASSPPYAGIRTDTQYF. The chain employs TRBV28 and TRBJ2-3; D gene uncertain. The germline V and J ends were trimmed by 5 bases and 3 bases, with 21 bases remaining between them. The CDR3 loop spans 17 amino acids. Germline V gene data show CDR1 as MDHEN and CDR2 as SYDVKM.

The chain carries TRBV28 and TRBJ1-4, with D unresolved. CDR3 length equals 13 residues. V lost 7 bases to trimming and J lost 0 bases, with 6 bases between them. CDR1 and CDR2 from the germline V gene are MDHEN and SYDVKM. The CDR3 coding sequence is TGTGCCAGCAACCATGCAACTAATGAAAAACTGTTTTTT. Encoded protein: CASNHATNEKLFF. Complete variable domain (other parts from reference TRBV28 and TRBJ1-4): DVKVTQSSRYLVKRTGEKVFLECVQDMDHENMFWYRQDPGLGLRLIYFSYDVKMKEKGDIPEGYSVSREKKERFSLILESASTNQTSMYLCASNHATNEKLFFGSGTQLSVL.

The sample holds a few counts of this clonotype. The chain carries TRBV7-9 and TRBJ1-1, with a tentative D call TRBD1 (6 bases). The CDR3 contains 15 residues. The germline V gene encodes CDR1 SEHNR and CDR2 FQNEAQ (reference sequence). Trimming removed 7 bases at V and 4 bases at J, with 19 bases between. CDR3 DNA sequence: TGTGCCAGCAACCCAATGGGGGGGGGCATCACTGAAGCTTTCTTT. It is translated as CASNPMGGGITEAFF.

J is TRBJ1-2 and V is TRBV20-1; D gene unclear. The CDR3 runs to 12 residues. V lost 2 bases and J 2 bases, leaving 6 bases between the germline ends. In germline, CDR1 is DFQATT, CDR2 SNEGSKA (reference sequence). This CDR3 is CSARPVNYGYTF. In DNA, the CDR3 is TGCAGTGCTAGACCAGTAAACTATGGCTACACCTTC.

This clonotype showed up many times. The V call is TRBV20-1, the J call TRBJ2-1; the D is unclear. The CDR3 runs 15 residues. The germline CDR1 and CDR2 sequences are DFQATT and SNEGSKA (reference sequence). V was clipped by 6 bases and J by 0 bases, with 15 bases between them. The CDR3 DNA is TGCAGTGCCCTATCGGGTGAAAGCTCCTACAATGAGCAGTTCTTC. It specifies CSALSGESSYNEQFF.